This TCR beta chain was sequenced for a study of PD-1 blockade in classical Hodgkin lymphoma. TCRdb's copy holds only in-frame clones and misses some; the assay was immunoSEQ multiplex PCR. Among nearly 20,000 clones, roughly 85% were seen once, and the ten largest hold around 2.6%. In the case of this clone: Its antigen is unidentified.

Specified time point: cycle 4 day 1 (C4D1), after 6 weeks of nivolumab. Relapse after autologous stem cell transplantation occurred in every patient, and brentuximab vedotin exposure varied. Purified CD4+ T cells were obtained from thawed PBMCs through magnetic negative selection. Study outcomes and limitations: Patients who responded completely had about the same baseline diversity as newly diagnosed patients.

V gave up 2 bases and J gave up 8 bases; unmatched junction bases: 3. Germline V gene lookup returns CDR1 MNHEY and CDR2 SMNVEV (reference sequence). The CDR3 is 14 amino acids. The sequence was obtained from a human donor with classical Hodgkin lymphoma. The sequencing used CD4+ T cells from blood, collected before the fourth cycle of nivolumab. The chain employs TRBV27 and TRBJ1-6, with 7 bases matching TRBD1. This chain's CDR3 is CASSLRRGHSPLHF. DNA for the CDR3: TGTGCCAGCAGTTTAAGGAGGGGGCATTCACCCCTCCACTTT.